The 18 T cell receptor beta chains given below trace back to one sample, sequenced in a study of blood T cell repertoires in COVID-19 (dated by TCRdb to about 2020). Library method: the immunoSEQ multiplex PCR assay. The source is immuneACCESS, and TCRdb retained only in-frame sequences with V and J called. Part of the clones is not carried over; for the studies checked, unresolved V genes explain less than half of this, and the remainder is unexplained. The sample yields about 130,000 clones; roughly 88% were counted once. The ten most abundant clones make up roughly 5.4% of the sample. Sequenced input: peripheral blood. The receptors derive from a human donor in a cohort sampled during active COVID-19.

The J gene is TRBJ2-7, the V gene TRBV7-2; TRBD2 matches 10 bases. Germline CDR1 SGHTA, CDR2 FQGNSA. There are 15 residues in the CDR3. V dropped 0 bases and J dropped 1; count of bases not matched to a gene: 0. The CDR3 region has the DNA TGTGCCAGCAGCTTAGCTAGCGGGGGGTCCTACGAGCAGTACTTC. It encodes CASSLASGGSYEQYF.

The chain is built from TRBV5-4 and TRBJ2-7, with 10 positions matching TRBD2. This CDR3 comprises 13 residues. Germline CDR1 is SGHNT and CDR2 is YYREEE (reference sequence). J gave up 2 bases and V 5 bases, and 1 base lay outside the gene matches. This CDR3 is CASRLAGPYEQYF. The CDR3 coding sequence is TGTGCCAGCAGACTAGCGGGACCCTACGAGCAGTACTTC.

The V call is TRBV19, the J call TRBJ1-5; no clear D. Trimming stripped 7 bases from V and 3 bases from J, with 10 bases between. Germline V gene lookup returns CDR1 LNHDA and CDR2 SQIVND (reference sequence). The CDR3 covers 13 residues. Here the CDR3 reads CASTRLVNQPQHF. CDR3 DNA: TGTGCCAGTACACGACTGGTCAATCAGCCCCAGCATTTT.

The chain carries TRBV12-5 and TRBJ2-7; 8 positions agree with TRBD2. V trimming: 2 bases; J trimming: 3 bases; junction bases outside the gene matches: 12. The CDR3 extends over 17 amino acids. CDR1 LGHNT and CDR2 FRNRAP come from the germline V gene. The CDR3 protein is CASGLIAGGLLHYEQYF. For the CDR3, the DNA is TGTGCTAGTGGTTTGATCGCGGGAGGCCTCCTTCACTACGAGCAGTACTTC.

J is TRBJ1-5 and V is TRBV6-1; unclear D gene. V was cut by 2 bases and J by 4 bases, with 15 bases left in between. The CDR3 contains 16 residues. From germline, CDR1 is MNHNS and CDR2 SASEGT. CDR3 protein: CASSEQATRGNQPQHF. The CDR3 DNA follows: TGTGCCAGCAGTGAACAAGCTACACGGGGAAATCAGCCCCAGCATTTT.

A single count supports this clone. The rearrangement uses TRBV10-1 and TRBJ2-4, with 11 positions matching TRBD2. CDR1 and CDR2 (germline): WNHNN, SYGVQD (reference sequence). The CDR3 extends over 18 amino acids. Trimming removed 6 bases from V and 6 bases from J; junction bases left unmatched: 16. This CDR3 reads CASRERTSGSYQGNIQYF. The CDR3 bases are TGCGCCAGCAGGGAACGAACTAGCGGGAGCTACCAGGGAAACATTCAGTACTTC.

The chain has TRBV28 and TRBJ2-7, with 8 bases matching TRBD2. The junction had 13 bases not matched to a gene; V was cut back by 6 bases and J by 3 bases. From germline, CDR1 is MDHEN and CDR2 SYDVKM. The CDR3 extends over 16 amino acids. The chain's CDR3 is CASSPPGGSGNYEQYF. CDR3 in DNA: TGTGCCAGCAGCCCTCCCGGGGGTAGCGGGAACTACGAGCAGTACTTC.

The chain couples TRBV4-2 to TRBJ2-4, with a weak D call TRBD1 (6 bases). This CDR3 region has 15 residues. Trimming left V 1 base short and J 6 bases short, with 13 bases between. Germline V CDR1 and CDR2: LGHNA, YNFKEQ. This chain's CDR3 is CASSQGLGQLNIQYF. CDR3 nucleotide sequence: TGTGCCAGCAGCCAAGGTCTCGGACAGCTAAACATTCAGTACTTC.

For the CDR3, the DNA is TGTGCCAGCAGCTTAACCGGGACAGGGACCGAGCAGTACTTC. Its translation is CASSLTGTGTEQYF. The chain couples TRBV11-2 to TRBJ2-7; 9 bases agree with TRBD1. The V segment lost 2 bases and the J segment 6 bases; nucleotides outside the gene matches: 5. The germline CDR1 and CDR2 sequences are SGHAT and FQNNGV. The CDR3 contains 14 residues.

The V call is TRBV24-1, the J call TRBJ2-1; the match to TRBD2 covers 7 bases. Per the germline V gene, CDR1 is KGHDR and CDR2 is SFDVKD. The CDR3 is 16 residues long. The trim removed 4 bases at V and 0 bases at J, leaving 5 bases unmatched. The CDR3 DNA reads as TGTGCCACCAGTGACACTCGGGACTACTCCTACAATGAGCAGTTCTTC. Translated: CATSDTRDYSYNEQFF.

The V gene is TRBV25-1, the J gene TRBJ2-3; 10 nucleotides agree with TRBD1. The junction had 3 bases not matched to a gene; V was cut back by 3 bases and J by 3 bases. The CDR3 has 15 residues. CDR1 is MGHDK, CDR2 SYGVNS, per germline. CDR3 sequence reads: CASSDDRGLTDTQYF. CDR3 nucleotides: TGTGCCAGCAGTGACGACAGGGGGCTGACAGATACGCAGTATTTT.

The CDR3 DNA is TGTGCCAGCAGCTTTCCCGAGCCTAGCGGGAGTAGGAATGAGCAGTTCTTC. Translation gives CASSFPEPSGSRNEQFF. The gene calls are TRBV7-6 and TRBJ2-1; 10 bases fit TRBD2. The V gene's germline CDR1 is SGHVS and CDR2 FNYEAQ. The CDR3 is made up of 17 amino acids. The V segment lost 3 bases and the J segment 7 bases; nucleotides outside the gene matches: 12.

The V and J genes are TRBV7-2 and TRBJ1-1, with D possibly TRBD1 on 5 matching bases. This CDR3 comprises 14 residues. Trimming pared 5 bases from V and 1 base from J, leaving 11 bases between. The germline CDR1 and CDR2 sequences are SGHTA and FQGNSA. CDR3 sequence: CASSRGRSNTEAFF. CDR3 in DNA: TGTGCCAGCAGCAGGGGCAGGTCGAACACTGAAGCTTTCTTT.

The chain has TRBV19 and TRBJ2-7, with 12 bases lining up with TRBD2. J lost 2 bases, V lost 5 bases, and 4 bases had no gene match. The germline V gene encodes CDR1 LNHDA and CDR2 SQIVND (reference sequence). The CDR3 runs to 15 residues. The CDR3 region is CASSLGLAGTYEQYF. The CDR3 DNA reads TGTGCCAGTAGTCTCGGACTAGCGGGAACCTACGAGCAGTACTTC.

J is TRBJ2-1 and V is TRBV19, with 11 nucleotides matching TRBD2. CDR3 length equals 18 residues. Looked up from germline, CDR1 is LNHDA and CDR2 is SQIVND (reference sequence). V lost 6 bases, J lost 3 bases, and 13 bases stayed unmatched. CDR3 in amino acids: CASRWGTSGSRYYNEQFF. The CDR3 coding sequence is TGTGCCAGTAGGTGGGGGACTAGCGGCTCGCGGTACTACAATGAGCAGTTCTTC.

The chain combines TRBV20-1 with TRBJ2-7, with 10 bases aligning to TRBD2. The germline V gene has CDR1 DFQATT and CDR2 SNEGSKA (reference sequence). The CDR3 has 14 amino acids. With 3 bases clipped from V and 3 bases from J, the junction kept 5 bases outside the gene matches. CDR3 nucleotide sequence: TGCAGTGCTAGTGCTAGCGGGAGTTACTACGAGCAGTACTTC. Translated, it gives CSASASGSYYEQYF.

This chain links TRBV19 with TRBJ1-5, with a weak D call TRBD1 (6 bases). CDR1 and CDR2 (germline): LNHDA, SQIVND (reference sequence). V lost 3 bases, J lost 3 bases, and 9 bases lay in between. This CDR3 is built from 14 residues. DNA for the CDR3: TGTGCCAGTAGTATTGGGGGACACAATCAGCCCCAGCATTTT. Its protein product is CASSIGGHNQPQHF.

The gene calls are TRBV28 and TRBJ2-3; the match to TRBD1 covers 7 bases. The CDR3 has 12 residues. Per the germline V gene, CDR1 is MDHEN and CDR2 is SYDVKM. V lost 4 bases, J lost 11 bases, and 6 bases stayed unmatched. The CDR3 is CASSSWDSLQYF. As DNA, the CDR3 is TGTGCCAGCAGTTCCTGGGACAGTCTGCAGTATTTT.